The 32 T cell receptor beta chains below come from one sample, sequenced in a study of blood T cell repertoires in COVID-19. Clones were sequenced by immunoSEQ multiplex PCR, and TCRdb holds only the in-frame ones, with some missing. The sample has 150,000 to 200,000 clones; about 83% are singletons. The sample consisted of peripheral blood. These TCRs come from a human donor in a cohort sampled during active COVID-19.

The rearrangement joins TRBV15 to TRBJ2-3, with 9 bases aligning to TRBD2. The junction had 11 bases not matched to a gene; V was cut back by 1 base and J by 0 bases. The CDR3 has 19 amino acids. Germline V CDR1 and CDR2: LNHNV, YYDKDF (reference sequence). The CDR3 loop is CATSRVPGLASPSTDTQYF. The CDR3 nucleotides are TGTGCCACCAGCAGAGTCCCCGGACTAGCGTCACCAAGCACAGATACGCAGTATTTT.

The chain has TRBV6-1 and TRBJ1-2, with TRBD1 matching 7 bases. The CDR3 is 15 residues long. Germline V gene sequence: CDR1 MNHNS, CDR2 SASEGT. The V and J ends lost 2 bases and 3 bases, in that order; junction bases with no gene match: 6. The CDR3 loop reads CASSESTGQHYGYTF. CDR3 coding DNA: TGTGCCAGCAGTGAATCAACGGGACAGCACTATGGCTACACCTTC.

This sequence joins TRBV25-1 and TRBJ2-1, with D possibly being TRBD1 (5 bases). Trimming cost V 7 bases and J 0 bases, with 19 bases left between them. The CDR3 sequence is 17 residues long. Per germline, CDR1 MGHDK and CDR2 SYGVNS. CDR3 protein: CASTLQDIPFSYNEQFF. The CDR3 bases are TGTGCCAGCACATTACAGGACATACCCTTCTCCTACAATGAGCAGTTCTTC.

This clone occurred a few times. The chain combines TRBV30 with TRBJ2-7; possibly TRBD1 for D (5 bases). The CDR3 is 12 amino acids. V lost 2 bases to trimming and J lost 5 bases, with 10 bases between them. Germline V gene lookup returns CDR1 GTSNPN and CDR2 SVGIG (reference sequence). The CDR3 reads CAWSQGINEQYF. The CDR3 region has the DNA TGTGCCTGGAGTCAGGGTATCAACGAGCAGTACTTC.

The genes are TRBV28 and TRBJ2-2; 8 bases are shared with TRBD2. Unmatched junction bases numbered 0, after V lost 6 bases and J lost 6 bases. The CDR3 has 12 amino acids. Germline CDR1 and CDR2: MDHEN and SYDVKM. As DNA, the CDR3 is TGTGCCAGCAGAGCGGGAGCCGGGGAGCTGTTTTTT. This translates into CASRAGAGELFF.

The V gene is TRBV18, the J gene TRBJ2-1; 7 positions agree with TRBD2. Trimming removed 3 bases from V and 9 bases from J; junction bases left unmatched: 14. From germline, CDR1 is KGHSH and CDR2 LQKENI. The CDR3 has 16 residues. This chain's CDR3 is CASSPPTSPLEGEQFF. CDR3 DNA sequence: TGTGCCAGCTCACCGCCGACTAGCCCCCTCGAAGGTGAGCAGTTCTTC.

In this sample, this clone turned up once. The rearrangement uses TRBV4-2 and TRBJ2-5, with D tentatively TRBD2 (7 bases). The CDR3 loop spans 15 amino acids. Germline V gene lookup returns CDR1 LGHNA and CDR2 YNFKEQ. Trimming stripped 10 bases from V and 4 bases from J, with 22 bases between. CDR3 protein: CATGAFRGASETQYF. The CDR3 DNA reads TGTGCCACCGGTGCGTTTCGGGGGGCTTCAGAGACCCAGTACTTC.

The rearrangement joins TRBV9 to TRBJ1-5; 7 bases are a match to TRBD1. Losses at the gene ends were 4 bases for V and 4 bases for J; bases not matched to a gene: 5. Germline V lookup: CDR1 SGDLS, CDR2 YYNGEE. This CDR3 is built from 14 residues. The CDR3 DNA reads as TGTGCCAGCAGCCCAGGGACAGAGAATCAGCCCCAGCATTTT. As protein: CASSPGTENQPQHF. Based on the CDR3 plus reference TRBV9 and TRBJ1-5, the full variable domain is DSGVTQTPKHLITATGQRVTLRCSPRSGDLSVYWYQQSLDQGLQFLIQYYNGEERAKGNILERFSAQQFPDLHSELNLSSLELGDSALYFCASSPGTENQPQHFGDGTRLSIL.

The gene calls are TRBV11-2 and TRBJ2-7; 9 bases map to TRBD2. Trimming removed 4 bases from V and 2 bases from J; junction bases left unmatched: 6. The CDR3 sequence is 15 residues long. CDR1 and CDR2 from the germline V gene are SGHAT and FQNNGV. The CDR3 reads CASSSALAGPYEQYF. CDR3 DNA sequence: TGTGCCAGCAGCTCAGCACTAGCGGGCCCCTACGAGCAGTACTTC. The variable domain in full, with the rest retrieved from reference TRBV11-2 and TRBJ2-7, is EAGVAQSPRYKIIEKRQSVAFWCNPISGHATLYWYQQILGQGPKLLIQFQNNGVVDDSQLPKDRFSAERLKGVDSTLKIQPAKLEDSAVYLCASSSALAGPYEQYFGPGTRLTVT.

This rearrangement joins TRBV27 to TRBJ2-7; 12 nucleotides agree with TRBD2. Trimming removed 4 bases from V and 2 bases from J; junction bases left unmatched: 9. Per germline, CDR1 MNHEY and CDR2 SMNVEV (reference sequence). The CDR3 spans 17 residues. The CDR3 nucleotides are TGTGCCAGCAGTTCTCCCCGACTAGCGGGAGAAACCTACGAGCAGTACTTC. It yields the protein CASSSPRLAGETYEQYF.

The rearrangement uses TRBV4-1 and TRBJ2-7; D is undetermined. Per the germline V gene, CDR1 is MGHRA and CDR2 is YSYEKL. V gave up 1 base and J gave up 0 bases, with 7 bases separating them. There are 14 residues in the CDR3. CDR3 nucleotides: TGCGCCAGCAGCCAAGTTGACATCTCCTACGAGCAGTACTTC. Protein product: CASSQVDISYEQYF.

This chain uses TRBV19 with TRBJ2-3; D unclear. The germline V gene encodes CDR1 LNHDA and CDR2 SQIVND (reference sequence). The V and J ends lost 5 bases and 0 bases respectively, with 9 bases between them. The CDR3 consists of 14 residues. The CDR3 nucleotides are TGTGCCAGTAGTCCTGATGGCAGCACAGATACGCAGTATTTT. This codes for CASSPDGSTDTQYF.

For the CDR3, the DNA is TGTGCCAGCAGTTATCAGTCGGCAGGGGGTCCCTATGGCTACACCTTC. Translated: CASSYQSAGGPYGYTF. The chain links TRBV6-5 to TRBJ1-2, with 7 bases fitting TRBD1. V lost 3 bases and J lost 4; bases outside the gene matches: 11. This CDR3 is built from 16 residues. Per the germline V gene, CDR1 is MNHEY and CDR2 is SVGAGI.

J is TRBJ2-3 and V is TRBV11-3, with 9 bases matching TRBD2. CDR3 length: 14 residues. In germline, CDR1 is SGHNT, CDR2 YENEEA. Trimming at V came to 3 bases and at J to 5 bases, leaving 3 bases not matched to a gene. The CDR3, as DNA: TGTGCCAGCAGCTTGGGACTAGCTGGAGATACGCAGTATTTT. Encoded protein: CASSLGLAGDTQYF.

This chain uses TRBV7-6 with TRBJ2-7; 8 nucleotides align to TRBD2. In germline, CDR1 is SGHVS, CDR2 FNYEAQ. V lost 5 bases to trimming and J lost 2 bases; unmatched junction nucleotides: 8. The CDR3 covers 15 residues. CDR3 amino acids: CASSLGASGPYEQYF. The CDR3 nucleotides are TGTGCCAGCAGCCTAGGGGCTAGCGGGCCCTACGAGCAGTACTTC. The full variable domain, in which reference TRBV7-6 and TRBJ2-7 provide the parts outside the CDR3, is GAGVSQSPRYKVTKRGQDVALRCDPISGHVSLYWYRQALGQGPEFLTYFNYEAQQDKSGLPNDRFSAERPEGSISTLTIQRTEQRDSAMYRCASSLGASGPYEQYFGPGTRLTVT.

The chain carries TRBV6-5 and TRBJ2-7; TRBD1 matches 10 bases. CDR1 is MNHEY and CDR2 is SVGAGI in the germline V gene. The V segment lost 2 bases and the J segment 6 bases; nucleotides outside the gene matches: 7. CDR3 length: 15 amino acids. The CDR3 coding sequence is TGTGCCAGCAGTTACATGACAGGGGGCTCGGGCGAGCAGTACTTC. Translating it yields CASSYMTGGSGEQYF.

This rearrangement joins TRBV28 to TRBJ1-2; 7 bases agree with TRBD1. This CDR3 comprises 14 residues. CDR1 and CDR2 (germline): MDHEN, SYDVKM. With V trimmed by 7 bases and J by 4 bases, 9 bases remained unmatched. The CDR3 is CASTTAGGTYGYTF. The CDR3, as DNA: TGTGCCAGCACTACGGCAGGGGGAACCTATGGCTACACCTTC.

The V call is TRBV5-5, the J call TRBJ1-2; 9 positions agree with TRBD1. The CDR3 has 15 residues. Unmatched junction bases numbered 5, after V lost 1 base and J lost 4 bases. Germline V gene lookup returns CDR1 SGHKS and CDR2 YYEKEE (reference sequence). This CDR3 reads CASSLITQGAYGYTF. DNA of the CDR3: TGTGCCAGCAGCTTGATAACACAGGGGGCCTATGGCTACACCTTC.

V and J are TRBV5-4 and TRBJ2-3; tentative D call: TRBD2 (6 bases). Germline CDR1 and CDR2: SGHNT and YYREEE (reference sequence). This CDR3 is 13 amino acids long. Trimming stripped 4 bases from V and 6 bases from J, with 12 bases between. This chain's CDR3 is CASSLAGLDTQYF. DNA of the CDR3: TGTGCCAGCAGCCTGGCGGGGTTGGATACGCAGTATTTT.

The V gene is TRBV11-3, the J gene TRBJ2-4, with D perhaps TRBD2 (6 bases). CDR1 is SGHNT, CDR2 YENEEA, per germline. Trimming took off 1 base at V and 5 bases at J, with 18 bases between the two ends. The CDR3 covers 17 residues. The CDR3 region is CASSLARRVRGQNIQYF. CDR3 nucleotides: TGTGCCAGCAGCTTAGCCCGACGGGTGCGGGGACAAAACATTCAGTACTTC.

This chain links TRBV5-5 with TRBJ1-1; 7 bases are a match to TRBD1. The CDR3 spans 15 residues. The trim removed 3 bases at V and 5 bases at J, leaving 10 bases unmatched. Germline V gene lookup returns CDR1 SGHKS and CDR2 YYEKEE (reference sequence). This CDR3 is CASSSGTGVETEAFF. The CDR3 nucleotides read TGTGCCAGCAGCTCGGGAACAGGGGTGGAGACTGAAGCTTTCTTT.

This sequence joins TRBV5-1 and TRBJ2-7; 10 bases are a match to TRBD1. CDR1 and CDR2 from the germline V gene are SGHRS and YFSETQ. This CDR3 is built from 16 residues. Unmatched junction bases numbered 10, after V lost 6 bases and J lost 1 base. In DNA form, the CDR3 reads TGCGCCAGCAACCCAAGCCTGGGACAGGGGTCCTACGAGCAGTACTTC. Protein: CASNPSLGQGSYEQYF.

The chain carries TRBV11-2 and TRBJ2-7; perhaps TRBD1 as D (8 bases). The V end lost 5 bases, the J end lost 7 bases, and 18 bases lay between the germline ends. CDR1 is SGHAT, CDR2 FQNNGV, per germline. The CDR3 contains 14 residues. DNA of the CDR3: TGTGCCAGCAGCCCGGACAGGGAGGGAAATGAGCAGTACTTC. This gives the protein CASSPDREGNEQYF.

The V gene is TRBV5-1, the J gene TRBJ2-3, with 7 bases that match TRBD2. This CDR3 is 17 amino acids long. Germline assignment: CDR1 SGHRS and CDR2 YFSETQ. J lost 2 bases, V lost 0 bases, and 9 bases had no gene match. CDR3 amino acids: CASSLVGTNFFTDTQYF. The CDR3 DNA follows: TGCGCCAGCAGCTTGGTCGGGACTAATTTCTTCACAGATACGCAGTATTTT.

This chain connects TRBV7-9 to TRBJ2-2, with D possibly TRBD1 on 6 matching bases. Germline V gene lookup returns CDR1 SEHNR and CDR2 FQNEAQ (reference sequence). The CDR3 loop spans 15 amino acids. The V end was cut by 5 bases, the J end by 3 bases, with 13 bases between. In DNA form, the CDR3 reads TGTGCCAGCAGCGCCCGGGACATTGACACCGGGGAGCTGTTTTTT. This gives the protein CASSARDIDTGELFF.

This rearrangement joins TRBV28 to TRBJ2-1, with 10 positions matching TRBD2. Per germline, CDR1 MDHEN and CDR2 SYDVKM. The V gene end was trimmed by 7 bases and the J gene end by 12 bases; junction bases not matched to a gene: 12. The CDR3 extends over 14 amino acids. The CDR3 here is CASMRGLAFSVQFF. In nucleotides, the CDR3 is TGTGCCAGCATGAGGGGACTAGCGTTTTCTGTGCAGTTCTTC.

The chain couples TRBV19 to TRBJ1-6; 12 positions match TRBD1. With 8 bases clipped from V and 11 bases from J, the junction kept 4 bases outside the gene matches. The CDR3 has 13 amino acids. CDR1 and CDR2 from the germline V gene are LNHDA and SQIVND (reference sequence). Here the CDR3 DNA reads TGTGCCAGTGGGACAGGGGGCACGGCACCCCTCCACTTT. Translated: CASGTGGTAPLHF.

This clone turned up a few times. In DNA, the CDR3 is TGTGCCAGCAGTCCCCCGGGGTTTGTGGGCTACACCTTC. Its protein product is CASSPPGFVGYTF. The chain carries TRBV28 and TRBJ1-2, with D hard to call. The CDR3 spans 13 residues. The V end lost 5 bases, the J end lost 8 bases, and 15 bases lay between the germline ends. Germline CDR1 and CDR2: MDHEN and SYDVKM.

The chain carries TRBV6-2 or TRBV6-3 and TRBJ1-5; 7 positions match TRBD1. The CDR3 length is 11 residues. The V and J ends lost 5 bases and 15 bases, in that order; junction bases with no gene match: 7. Germline assignment: CDR1 MNHEY and CDR2 SVGEGT. CDR3 amino acids: CASSQGQVPHF. CDR3 bases: TGTGCCAGCAGTCAAGGACAGGTCCCGCATTTT.

J is TRBJ2-5 and V is TRBV3-1 (or the pseudogene TRBV3-2), with 7 bases that match TRBD1. CDR3 length: 14 amino acids. V lost 1 base and J lost 4; bases outside the gene matches: 3. Germline-derived CDR1 and CDR2 are LGHDT and YNNKEL (reference sequence). CDR3 nucleotide sequence: TGTGCCAGCAGCCAAGGGACAGGTGGAGAGACCCAGTACTTC. Protein: CASSQGTGGETQYF.

The chain employs TRBV5-6 and TRBJ2-6, with D maybe TRBD1 (5 bases). The germline V and J ends were trimmed by 1 base and 4 bases, with 18 bases remaining between them. This CDR3 contains 18 residues. Germline CDR1 reads SGHDT; CDR2 reads YYEEEE. The CDR3, as DNA: TGTGCCAGCAGCTTGTCGGCAGGGTGGGGCCCCGGGGCCAACGTCCTGACTTTC. Translating gives CASSLSAGWGPGANVLTF.

About this clone itself: It is unclear where the CDR3 begins or ends on the DNA, so no DNA is shown, and the CDR3 is as TCRdb lists it. This chain uses TRBV3-1 (or the pseudogene TRBV3-2) with TRBJ2-5; TRBD2 is the table's D call and was not checked against the DNA. CDR1 LGHDT and CDR2 YNNKEL come from the germline V gene (reference sequence). The CDR3 length is 15 residues, termini included. CDR3: CASSQESLYQETQYF.